Each of the 10 T cell receptor beta chains below was sequenced from the same sample in a study of CD8 T cells in ankylosing spondylitis. Using its own MiXCR run on the 5' RACE reads, TCRdb lists one record per CDR3 protein. Counted here are more than 25,000 distinct CDR3 sequences, around 5% occurring once; the ten biggest clones make up roughly 1.9%. Sequencing input: blood, either unsorted or a sorted T cell fraction (not recorded which). The origin of the receptors is a female donor with ankylosing spondylitis or in good health (not recorded which).

This clonotype came up many times. This chain connects TRBV9 to TRBJ2-3; no definite D call. The germline CDR1 and CDR2 sequences are SGDLS and YYNGEE. Between the trimmed V and J ends, which lost 0 bases and 0 bases, there was a span of 8 bases. This CDR3 contains 15 residues. The CDR3 reads CASSVGPTSTDTQYF. CDR3 DNA sequence: TGTGCCAGCAGCGTAGGTCCGACCAGCACAGATACGCAGTATTTT.

For the CDR3, the DNA is TGTGCCAGCAGCGTAGGGGGCCAGGGAGGGAGCACAGATACGCAGTATTTT. Encoded protein: CASSVGGQGGSTDTQYF. The gene calls are TRBV9 and TRBJ2-3, with TRBD2 matching over 7 bases. CDR1 is SGDLS, CDR2 YYNGEE, per germline. CDR3 length: 17 amino acids. V lost 0 bases, J lost 0 bases, and 7 bases stayed unmatched. Full variable domain (outside the CDR3, taken from reference TRBV9 and TRBJ2-3): DSGVTQTPKHLITATGQRVTLRCSPRSGDLSVYWYQQSLDQGLQFLIQYYNGEERAKGNILERFSAQQFPDLHSELNLSSLELGDSALYFCASSVGGQGGSTDTQYFGPGTRLTVL.

By share, this clonotype ranks as medium-sized. The rearrangement links TRBV9 to TRBJ1-6, with 7 bases aligning to TRBD1. The CDR3 sequence is 15 residues long. Germline-derived CDR1 and CDR2 are SGDLS and YYNGEE. The trim removed 4 bases at V and 5 bases at J, leaving 6 bases unmatched. The CDR3 DNA is TGTGCCAGCAGCTTGACAGGGACGCATAATTCACCCCTCCACTTT. It translates to CASSLTGTHNSPLHF.

By frequency in the sample, this clonotype is medium-sized. The chain couples TRBV9 to TRBJ1-6, with a tentative D call TRBD1 (6 bases). CDR3 length equals 14 residues. Trimming removed 4 bases at V and 10 bases at J, with 15 bases between. The germline CDR1 and CDR2 sequences are SGDLS and YYNGEE. CDR3 nucleotides: TGTGCCAGCAGCCCCCAGGGGCTACAGTCACCCCTCCACTTT. This codes for CASSPQGLQSPLHF.

Sample share makes this clonotype medium-sized. The rearrangement uses TRBV9 and TRBJ2-1; 7 positions match TRBD2. The germline CDR1 and CDR2 sequences are SGDLS and YYNGEE. The CDR3 spans 16 residues. The junction had 9 bases not matched to a gene; V was cut back by 2 bases and J by 4 bases. DNA for the CDR3: TGTGCCAGCAGCGTGGGGAGGGAGATGGGTTACAATGAGCAGTTCTTC. As protein: CASSVGREMGYNEQFF.

This clonotype was seen at least ten times. The genes are TRBV9 and TRBJ2-3, with 8 bases that match TRBD2. The CDR3 sequence is 18 residues long. V gave up 3 bases and J gave up 1 base; unmatched junction bases: 13. CDR1 and CDR2 from the germline V gene are SGDLS and YYNGEE. The CDR3 region has the DNA TGTGCCAGCAGCGCAAGGGACGGACCGGGACTAGGCACAGATACGCAGTATTTT. Its translation: CASSARDGPGLGTDTQYF.

This clonotype was recorded many times. CDR3 loop: CASSVGAGKEGPNSPLHF. The CDR3 bases are TGTGCCAGCAGCGTAGGGGCAGGGAAGGAGGGCCCGAATTCACCCCTCCACTTT. The rearrangement joins TRBV9 to TRBJ1-6; the D gene is possibly TRBD1 (5 bases). From germline, CDR1 is SGDLS and CDR2 YYNGEE. The V and J ends lost 0 bases and 7 bases respectively, with 20 bases between them. The CDR3 is 18 residues long.

This clonotype was recorded at least ten times. The chain couples TRBV9 to TRBJ2-7; the D call may be TRBD1 or TRBD2 (5 bases each). The CDR3 length is 14 residues. V was cut by 4 bases and J by 1 base, with 12 bases left in between. The germline CDR1 and CDR2 sequences are SGDLS and YYNGEE. CDR3 in DNA: TGTGCCAGCAGCTCGCTCGGGACGTCCTACGAGCAGTACTTC. It translates to CASSSLGTSYEQYF.

Many counts were recorded for this clonotype. J is TRBJ2-1 and V is TRBV9, with unresolved D. Trimming left V 4 bases short and J 0 bases short, with 11 bases between. The CDR3 sequence is 15 residues long. Germline CDR1 is SGDLS and CDR2 is YYNGEE. CDR3 DNA sequence: TGTGCCAGCAGCCCCAGCCCTAACTCCTACAATGAGCAGTTCTTC. It specifies CASSPSPNSYNEQFF.

In this sample, this clonotype is medium-sized. The chain couples TRBV9 to TRBJ1-1; the match to TRBD1 covers 7 bases. Germline V gene sequence: CDR1 SGDLS, CDR2 YYNGEE. V was clipped by 3 bases and J by 1 base; unmatched bases: 12. The length of the CDR3 is 17 residues. The CDR3 region has the DNA TGTGCCAGCAGCGGAAACAAAGAAGAGGGGGCGAACACTGAAGCTTTCTTT. It is translated as CASSGNKEEGANTEAFF.